This T cell receptor (gamma chain) is from a study of gamma-delta chains in newborns, infants, children. Study as a whole: Polyclonal expansion of innate γδ T cells after birth follows microbial exposure.

TCRdb repeated clone calling on the reads with CATT. Seen here are fewer than 3,500 gamma-chain clones, less than 30% observed once, and the top ten hold about 19%. The sample was blood. The receptor was derived from a child who was a newborn, infant or young child, either healthy, febrile or measles-vaccinated (not recorded which).

This chain's CDR3 is CALWENRQELGKKIKVF. CDR3 in DNA: TGTGCCTTGTGGGAGAATAGGCAAGAGTTGGGCAAAAAAATCAAGGTATTT. V is TRGV9 and J is TRGJP. J gave up 2 bases and V 3 bases, and 4 bases lay outside the gene matches. The V gene's germline CDR1 is GITISATS and CDR2 ISYDGTV (reference sequence). This CDR3 spans 17 amino acids.